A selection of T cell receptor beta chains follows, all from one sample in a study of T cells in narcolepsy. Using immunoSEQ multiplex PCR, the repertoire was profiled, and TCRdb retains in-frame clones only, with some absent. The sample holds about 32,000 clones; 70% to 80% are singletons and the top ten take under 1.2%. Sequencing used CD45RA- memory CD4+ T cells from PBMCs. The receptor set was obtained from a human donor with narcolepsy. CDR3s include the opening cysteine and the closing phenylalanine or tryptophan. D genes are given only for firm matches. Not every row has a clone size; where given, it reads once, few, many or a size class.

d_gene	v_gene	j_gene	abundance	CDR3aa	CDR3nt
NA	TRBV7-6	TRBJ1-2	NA	CASSQLDRSYGYTF	TGTGCCAGCAGCCAGCTCGACAGGTCATATGGCTACACCTTC
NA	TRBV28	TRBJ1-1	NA	CASSLWGARNTEAFF	TGTGCCAGCAGTTTGTGGGGGGCGAGGAACACTGAAGCTTTCTTT
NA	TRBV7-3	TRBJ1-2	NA	CASSLRGTEPHGYTF	TGTGCCAGCAGCTTAAGAGGCACAGAGCCCCATGGCTACACCTTC
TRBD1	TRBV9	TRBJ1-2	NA	CASSGQGIGYGYTF	TGTGCCAGCAGCGGACAGGGGATAGGCTATGGCTACACCTTC
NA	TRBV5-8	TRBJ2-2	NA	CASSSVRGNTGELFF	TGTGCCAGCAGCTCAGTAAGGGGGAACACCGGGGAGCTGTTTTTT
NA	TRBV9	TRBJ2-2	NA	CASNLGGDAAGELFF	TGTGCCAGCAATTTAGGAGGTGATGCGGCCGGGGAGCTGTTTTTT
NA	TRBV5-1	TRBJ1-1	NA	CASSLRAAVNTEAFF	TGCGCCAGCAGCTTGCGCGCAGCCGTGAACACTGAAGCTTTCTTT
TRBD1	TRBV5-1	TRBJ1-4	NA	CASSQGQKNEKLFF	TGCGCCAGCAGCCAGGGACAGAAGAATGAAAAACTGTTTTTT
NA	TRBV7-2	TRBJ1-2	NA	CASSLPPDNYGYTF	TGTGCCAGCAGCTTACCACCGGATAACTATGGCTACACCTTC
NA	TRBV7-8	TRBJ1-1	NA	CASSLVALTEAFF	TGTGCCAGCAGCTTAGTAGCGCTCACTGAAGCTTTCTTT
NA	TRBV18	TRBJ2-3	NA	CASSPPTGADTQYF	TGTGCCAGCTCACCACCGACGGGGGCAGATACGCAGTATTTT
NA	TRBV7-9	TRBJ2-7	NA	CASSLAVAEQYF	TGTGCCAGCAGCTTAGCCGTCGCCGAGCAGTACTTC
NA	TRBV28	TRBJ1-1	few	CASSFLKPGEAFF	TGTGCCAGCAGTTTCCTAAAGCCGGGCGAAGCTTTCTTT
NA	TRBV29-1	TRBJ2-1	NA	CSVDRGYNEQFF	TGCAGCGTTGATCGGGGATACAATGAGCAGTTCTTC
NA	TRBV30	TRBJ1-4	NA	CAWSLRPRGGEKLFF	TGTGCCTGGAGTTTACGTCCCAGAGGCGGTGAAAAACTGTTTTTT
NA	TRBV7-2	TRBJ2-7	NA	CASSRPGGEQYF	TGTGCCAGCAGCCGACCTGGGGGCGAGCAGTACTTC
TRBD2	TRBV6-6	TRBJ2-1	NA	CASSQLAGVYNEQFF	TGTGCCAGCAGTCAACTAGCGGGAGTTTACAATGAGCAGTTCTTC
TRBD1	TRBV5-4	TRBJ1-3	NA	CASSGDRHSTIYF	TGTGCCAGCAGCGGGGACAGGCACAGCACCATATATTTT
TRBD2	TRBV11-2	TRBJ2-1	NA	CASSLDRVLAGSHEQFF	TGTGCCAGCAGCTTAGATCGTGTACTAGCGGGAAGTCATGAGCAGTTCTTC
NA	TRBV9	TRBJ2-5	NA	CASSVEGQTQYF	TGTGCCAGCAGCGTAGAAGGGCAGACCCAGTACTTC
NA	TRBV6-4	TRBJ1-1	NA	CASSEMGISWAWAFF	TGTGCCAGCAGTGAGATGGGAATTTCCTGGGCGTGGGCTTTCTTT
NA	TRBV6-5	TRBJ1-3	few	CASSYSESAGNTIYF	TGTGCCAGCAGTTACTCGGAATCTGCTGGAAACACCATATATTTT
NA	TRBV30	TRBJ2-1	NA	CAWSRDRRNNEQFF	TGTGCCTGGAGCCGGGACCGCCGAAACAATGAGCAGTTCTTC
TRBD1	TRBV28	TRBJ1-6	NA	CASTGQDNSPLHF	TGTGCCAGCACCGGACAGGATAATTCACCCCTCCACTTT
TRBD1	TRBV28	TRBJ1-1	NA	CASSLSEGARGNTEAFF	TGTGCCAGCAGTTTATCAGAGGGGGCGCGGGGGAACACTGAAGCTTTCTTT
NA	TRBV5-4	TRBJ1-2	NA	CASSLNSPNYGYTF	TGTGCCAGCAGCTTGAACAGTCCTAACTATGGCTACACCTTC
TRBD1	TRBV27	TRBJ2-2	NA	CASNLGGTVSNTGELFF	TGTGCCAGCAACCTAGGTGGGACAGTCTCGAACACCGGGGAGCTGTTTTTT
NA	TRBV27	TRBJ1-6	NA	CASSLAGGAGNNSPLHF	TGTGCCAGCAGTTTAGCGGGGGGCGCCGGGAATAATTCACCCCTCCACTTT
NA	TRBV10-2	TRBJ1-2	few	CASSESTGSYGYTF	TGCGCCAGCAGTGAGTCCACGGGCAGCTATGGCTACACCTTC
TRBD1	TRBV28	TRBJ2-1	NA	CAEARGLAYNEQFF	TGTGCCGAGGCGAGGGGGCTAGCCTACAATGAGCAGTTCTTC
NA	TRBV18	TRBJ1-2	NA	CASSGRVYGYTF	TGTGCCAGCTCCGGTCGGGTCTATGGCTACACCTTC
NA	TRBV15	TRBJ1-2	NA	CATSGREWGAEGYTF	TGTGCCACCAGCGGTAGAGAATGGGGCGCGGAAGGCTACACCTTC
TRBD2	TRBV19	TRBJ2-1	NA	CASSGRTSAFQQFF	TGTGCCAGTAGTGGCCGGACTAGCGCCTTTCAGCAGTTCTTC
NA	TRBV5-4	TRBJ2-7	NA	CASSLDSAPYEQYF	TGTGCCAGCAGCTTGGACAGCGCCCCCTACGAGCAGTACTTC
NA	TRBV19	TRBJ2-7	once	CASSNLDFPYEQYF	TGTGCCAGTAGTAATCTAGATTTCCCTTACGAGCAGTACTTC
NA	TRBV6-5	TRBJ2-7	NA	CASSSTGTGNYEQYF	TGTGCCAGCAGTTCGACCGGGACGGGCAACTACGAGCAGTACTTC
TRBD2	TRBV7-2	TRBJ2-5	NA	CASSLVPGGPVGTQYF	TGTGCCAGCAGCTTAGTTCCGGGAGGGCCTGTGGGGACCCAGTACTTC
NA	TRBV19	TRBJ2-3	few	CASSRTDTQYF	TGTGCCAGTAGCAGAACAGATACGCAGTATTTT
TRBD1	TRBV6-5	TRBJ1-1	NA	CASRAAGTGVVEAFF	TGTGCCAGCAGGGCCGCCGGGACAGGGGTTGTGGAAGCTTTCTTT
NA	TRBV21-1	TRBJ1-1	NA	CASLPTGGLIRGRTEAFF	TGTGCCAGCCTACCGACAGGGGGCTTGATTCGGGGAAGAACTGAAGCTTTCTTT
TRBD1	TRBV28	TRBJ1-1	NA	CASIKGQGNTEAFF	TGTGCCAGCATCAAGGGACAGGGGAACACTGAAGCTTTCTTT
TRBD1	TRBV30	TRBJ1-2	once	CAWSVRQGSGYTF	TGTGCCTGGAGTGTCCGACAGGGAAGCGGCTACACCTTC
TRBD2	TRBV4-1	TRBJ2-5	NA	CASSQGLASETQYF	TGCGCCAGCAGTCAAGGACTAGCGAGTGAGACCCAGTACTTC
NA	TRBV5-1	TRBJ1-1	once	CASSLVSRGTMNTEAFF	TGCGCCAGCAGCTTGGTTTCCAGGGGCACAATGAACACTGAAGCTTTCTTT
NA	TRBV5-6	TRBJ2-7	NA	CASSLRRLAAHEQYF	TGTGCCAGCAGCTTGAGGCGCCTCGCCGCCCACGAGCAGTACTTC
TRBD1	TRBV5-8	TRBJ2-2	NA	CASVRQGWDTGELFF	TGTGCCAGCGTACGACAGGGATGGGACACCGGGGAGCTGTTTTTT
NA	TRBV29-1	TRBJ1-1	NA	CSAGPSPSNTEAFF	TGCAGCGCCGGACCCTCCCCCTCGAACACTGAAGCTTTCTTT